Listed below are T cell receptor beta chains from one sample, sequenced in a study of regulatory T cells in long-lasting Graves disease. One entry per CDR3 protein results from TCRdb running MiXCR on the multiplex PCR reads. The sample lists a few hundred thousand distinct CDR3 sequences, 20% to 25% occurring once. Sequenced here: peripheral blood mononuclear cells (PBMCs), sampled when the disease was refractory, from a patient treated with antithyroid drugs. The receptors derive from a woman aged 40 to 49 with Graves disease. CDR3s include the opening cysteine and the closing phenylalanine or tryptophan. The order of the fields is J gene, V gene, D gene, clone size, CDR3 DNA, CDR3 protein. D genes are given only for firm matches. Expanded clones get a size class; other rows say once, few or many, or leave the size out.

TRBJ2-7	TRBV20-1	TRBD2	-	TGCAGTGCTAACCCTAGCGGGAGTCTCTACGAGCAGTACTTC	CSANPSGSLYEQYF
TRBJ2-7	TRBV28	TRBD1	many	TGTGCCAGCAGCCCCGACAGGGTAACATACGAGCAGTACTTC	CASSPDRVTYEQYF
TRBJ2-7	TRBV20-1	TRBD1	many	TGCAGTGCAAAGCCCGGGACAGCCACCTACGAGCAGTACTTC	CSAKPGTATYEQYF
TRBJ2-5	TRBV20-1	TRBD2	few	TGCAGTCCCCGTATCTTGAGCGGGATGGAGACCCAGTACTTC	CSPRILSGMETQYF
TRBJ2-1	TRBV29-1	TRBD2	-	TGCAGCGTCTCCGGGACTAGCGGGAGCAATGAGCAGTTCTTC	CSVSGTSGSNEQFF
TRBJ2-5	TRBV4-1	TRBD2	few	TGCGCCAGCAGCCCTAGACTAGCGGGAGTTCAGGAGACCCAGTACTTC	CASSPRLAGVQETQYF
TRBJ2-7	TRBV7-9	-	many	TGTGCCAGCAGCTTAGCGGAAGGAGGGGTTAACTCCTACGAGCAGTACTTC	CASSLAEGGVNSYEQYF
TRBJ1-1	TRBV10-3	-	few	TGTGCCATCACGCCCGGGGGGGGGGCCACTGAAGCTTTCTTT	CAITPGGGATEAFF
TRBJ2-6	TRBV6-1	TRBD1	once	TGTGCCAGCAGGGACAGGGACCCCTCCTCTGGGGCCAACGTCCTGACTTTC	CASRDRDPSSGANVLTF
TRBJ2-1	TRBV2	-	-	TGTGCCAGCAATGACGGGAGGCAGTTCTTC	CASNDGRQFF
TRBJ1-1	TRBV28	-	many	TGTGCCAGCAGTTCCCCCCAGCGGGGAAGGAACACTGAAGCTTTCTTT	CASSSPQRGRNTEAFF
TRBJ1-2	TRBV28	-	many	TGTGCCAGCAGTTCGTGGCCATTTAATCGGGGCTACACCTTC	CASSSWPFNRGYTF
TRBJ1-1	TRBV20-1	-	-	TGCAGTGCTAGAGCCTTTGGGGATGGCACGAACACTGAAGCTTTCTTT	CSARAFGDGTNTEAFF
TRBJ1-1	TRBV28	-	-	TGTGCCAGCAGAACCGGGCGGACGACTGAAGCTTTCTTT	CASRTGRTTEAFF
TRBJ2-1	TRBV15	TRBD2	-	TGTGCCACCAGCAGTGGTCGGACTAGCAAACCATTTGAGCAGTTCTTC	CATSSGRTSKPFEQFF
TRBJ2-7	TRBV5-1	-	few	TGCGCCAGCAGCTTTACATTCAACTACGAGCAGTACTTC	CASSFTFNYEQYF
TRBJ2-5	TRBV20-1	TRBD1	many	TGCAGTGCTTTTCCGGGACAGGGCCTCCGGGAGACCCAGTACTTC	CSAFPGQGLRETQYF
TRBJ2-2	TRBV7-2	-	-	TGTGCCAGCAGCCCGAGGCCGGGACTCATCATGAACACCGGGGAGCTGTTTTTT	CASSPRPGLIMNTGELFF
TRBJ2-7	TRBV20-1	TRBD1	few	TGCAGTGCTAGGGGACAGGGATACGAGCAGTACTTC	CSARGQGYEQYF
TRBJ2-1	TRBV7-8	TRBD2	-	TGTGCCAGCAGCGCCGGGGGAGGGCCAAGGAATGAGCAGTTCTTC	CASSAGGGPRNEQFF
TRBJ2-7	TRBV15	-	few	TGTGCCACCAGCAGAGAATACGGGGCAGGGGGGGCCCTACTAGCGGCCTACGAGCAGTACTTC	CATSREYGAGGALLAAYEQYF
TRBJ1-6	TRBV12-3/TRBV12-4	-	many	TGTGCCAGCAGCTTGGGACCCTATAATTCACCCCTCCACTTT	CASSLGPYNSPLHF
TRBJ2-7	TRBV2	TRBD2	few	TGTGCCAGCAGGACACTAGCGGGAGGCGTTCAGTACTTC	CASRTLAGGVQYF
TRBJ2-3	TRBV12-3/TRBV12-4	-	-	TGTGCCAGCAGTTTAAATCAGGGCGATACGCAGTATTTT	CASSLNQGDTQYF
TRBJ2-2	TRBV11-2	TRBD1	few	TGTGCCAGCAGCCCGGGCAGGGGGACAGGGGGAAGGGAGCTGTTTTTT	CASSPGRGTGGRELFF
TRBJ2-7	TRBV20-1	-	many	TGCAGTGAAACGACAGTTTCCTACGAGCAGTACTTC	CSETTVSYEQYF
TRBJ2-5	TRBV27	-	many	TGTGCCAGCAGCTCCATCTACGAAGAGACCCAGTACTTC	CASSSIYEETQYF
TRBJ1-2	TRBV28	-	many	TGTGCCAGCAGTTCCCCCTGGCTACAGAACCACTATGGCTACACCTTC	CASSSPWLQNHYGYTF
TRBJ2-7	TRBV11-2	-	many	TGTGCCAGCAGCCCACGAGGGGCAGGGAGTTACTACGAGCAGTACTTC	CASSPRGAGSYYEQYF
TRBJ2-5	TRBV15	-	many	TGTGCCACCAGCGAGGAAGAGACCCAGTACTTC	CATSEEETQYF
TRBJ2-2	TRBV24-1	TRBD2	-	TGTGCCACCAGTGGAACTAGCGGGAGGGCCTGGAACACCGGGGAGCTGTTTTTT	CATSGTSGRAWNTGELFF
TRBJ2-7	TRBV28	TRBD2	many	TGTGCCAGCAGTTTGGCTGGGGGGCCAGCGGGAGGGTGCGAGCAGTACTTC	CASSLAGGPAGGCEQYF
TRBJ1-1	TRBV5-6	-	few	TGTGCCAGCCGACAAAACAGAGGGGGGGGCACTGAAGCTTTCTTT	CASRQNRGGGTEAFF
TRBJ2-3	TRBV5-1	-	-	TGCGCCAGCAGCTACACCTCTGGCCCAGATACGCAGTATTTT	CASSYTSGPDTQYF
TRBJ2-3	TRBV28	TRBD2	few	TGTGCCAGCAGTCCGGGACTAGCGGGAGGGCCACGGGATACGCAGTATTTT	CASSPGLAGGPRDTQYF
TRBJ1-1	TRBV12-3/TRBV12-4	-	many	TGTGCCAGCAGCTGGGGGGGCACTGAAGCTTTCTTT	CASSWGGTEAFF
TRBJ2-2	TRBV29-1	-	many	TGCAGCGTTGCACAGGGAAACACCGGGGAGCTGTTTTTT	CSVAQGNTGELFF
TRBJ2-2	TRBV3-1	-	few	TGTGCCAGCAGTCCTAAATACACCGGGGAGCTGTTTTTT	CASSPKYTGELFF
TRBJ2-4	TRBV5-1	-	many	TGCGCCAGCAGCTTGGCCGTGGGACCCAAAAACATTCAGTACTTC	CASSLAVGPKNIQYF
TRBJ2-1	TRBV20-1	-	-	TGCAGTGCTAGTACTAGTTACAATGAGCAGTTCTTC	CSASTSYNEQFF
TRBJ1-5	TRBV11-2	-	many	TGTGCCAGCAGCTTGGATACAGGGAGCAATCAGCCCCAGCATTTT	CASSLDTGSNQPQHF
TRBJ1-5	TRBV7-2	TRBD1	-	TGTGCCAGCAGCTTTTCCTGGACAGGGACTCAGCCCCAGCATTTT	CASSFSWTGTQPQHF
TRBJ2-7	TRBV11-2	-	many	TGTGCCAGCAGCTTAGAGTCAGGACAACCCTACGAGCAGTACTTC	CASSLESGQPYEQYF
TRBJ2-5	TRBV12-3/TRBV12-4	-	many	TGTGCCAGCAGTGTCAGGGGATTTGAAGAGACCCAGTACTTC	CASSVRGFEETQYF
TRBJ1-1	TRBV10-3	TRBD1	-	TGTGCCATCAGTTCCATAGGGACAGATGAGTCGATGAACACTGAAGCTTTCTTT	CAISSIGTDESMNTEAFF
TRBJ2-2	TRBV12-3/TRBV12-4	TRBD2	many	TGTGCCAGCAACTTACTAGCGGGAGGGCCGTGGACCGGGGAGCTGTTTTTT	CASNLLAGGPWTGELFF
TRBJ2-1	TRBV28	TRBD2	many	TGTGCCAGCAGTTTAAGTGGGGCTAGCGGGAGTGTGCAGTTCTTC	CASSLSGASGSVQFF
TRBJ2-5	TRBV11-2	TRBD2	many	TGTGCCAGCAGCTTAGATGCGGGAGCAGGGAAGACCCAGTACTTC	CASSLDAGAGKTQYF
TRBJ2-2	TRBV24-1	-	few	TGTGCCACCAGTGATGGTCGCTCTCCGGTCGGGGAGCTGTTTTTT	CATSDGRSPVGELFF
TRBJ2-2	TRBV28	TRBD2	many	TGTGCCAGCAGTTTAATGCTAGCGGGAGGGCCCGGGGAGCTGTTTTTT	CASSLMLAGGPGELFF
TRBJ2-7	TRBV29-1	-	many	TGCAGCGTTTTGGTGGGGGGCTACGAGCAGTACTTC	CSVLVGGYEQYF
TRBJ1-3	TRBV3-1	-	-	TGTGCCAGCAGCCAATTCGGGGCCAGCTCTGGAAACACCATATATTTT	CASSQFGASSGNTIYF
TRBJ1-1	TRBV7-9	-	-	TGTGCCAGCAGCGACCGGGACCGGGTAAACACTGAAGCTTTCTTT	CASSDRDRVNTEAFF